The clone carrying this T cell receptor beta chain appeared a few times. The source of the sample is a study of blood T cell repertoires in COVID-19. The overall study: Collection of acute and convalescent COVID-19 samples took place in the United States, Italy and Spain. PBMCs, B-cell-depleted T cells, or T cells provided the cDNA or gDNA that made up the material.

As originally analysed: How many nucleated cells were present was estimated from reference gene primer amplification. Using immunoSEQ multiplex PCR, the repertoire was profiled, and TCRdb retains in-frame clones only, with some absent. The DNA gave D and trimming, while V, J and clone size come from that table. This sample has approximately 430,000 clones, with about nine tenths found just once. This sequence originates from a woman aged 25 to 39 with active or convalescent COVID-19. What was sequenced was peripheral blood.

Here the CDR3 reads CASSTKLAGLTDTQYF. CDR3 nucleotide sequence: TGTGCCAGCAGCACCAAACTAGCGGGGCTCACAGATACGCAGTATTTT. The chain is built from TRBV27 and TRBJ2-3, with 10 bases fitting TRBD2. The CDR3 contains 16 residues. Germline V gene sequence: CDR1 MNHEY, CDR2 SMNVEV (reference sequence). V dropped 6 bases and J dropped 2; count of bases not matched to a gene: 8.